This paragraph covers one T cell receptor (beta chain) sequence. With 6 bases removed from V and 4 bases from J, the gap between germline ends came to 15 bases. The CDR3 sequence is 15 residues long. Germline CDR1 reads SNHLY; CDR2 reads FYNNEI. Produced via immunoSEQ multiplex PCR; TCRdb's table is partial and in-frame only. The sample includes tens of thousands of clones, 84% seen only once; the top ten take 1.5% to 2%. This record comes from a study of monozygotic twins with cystic fibrosis. The V and J genes are TRBV2 and TRBJ2-2; D gene ambiguous. Sequencing was done on a sample of blood. The receptor comes from a girl aged 2-10 years with cystic fibrosis. This CDR3 is CASRVDYGVTGELFF. In DNA, the CDR3 is TGTGCCAGCAGAGTCGATTACGGCGTCACCGGGGAGCTGTTTTTT.